This TCR beta chain was profiled in a study of blood T cell repertoires in COVID-19. The table lists this clone with a few counts. Measured with immunoSEQ multiplex PCR; TCRdb has only the in-frame clones, and not every one. The table includes about 120,000 clones, 79% detected once. Per the germline V gene, CDR1 is LNHDA and CDR2 is SQIVND (reference sequence). Trimming shortened V by 4 bases and J by 0 bases, and 12 bases separated the two germline ends. This CDR3 spans 15 amino acids. Sequenced material: peripheral blood. The TCR was taken from a man between 40 and 49 years old with active or convalescent COVID-19. The rearrangement links TRBV19 to TRBJ1-1; D gene unclear. CDR3 residues: CASSTIFQMNTEAFF. The CDR3 nucleotides are TGTGCCAGTAGTACCATTTTTCAAATGAACACTGAAGCTTTCTTT.